A selection of T cell receptor beta chains follows, all from one sample in a study of CD8+ T cells in alopecia areata. Measured with immunoSEQ multiplex PCR; TCRdb has only the in-frame clones, and not every one. The sample has 70,000 or so clones, 29% seen once. The sequencing here drew on CD8+ T cells sorted from blood, taken at week 4, from a patient treated with tofacitinib. All receptors derive from a human donor with alopecia areata. Each CDR3 is given with its conserved first and last residue. D genes are given only for firm matches. Clone sizes are given selectively: once, few, many, or a class where the clone is expanded.

j_call d_call clone_size v_call cdr3_nt cdr3_aa
TRBJ2-5 TRBD1 few TRBV27 TGTGCCAGCAGTTCCCGACAGGGGGAGACCCAGTACTTC CASSSRQGETQYF
TRBJ2-2 TRBD1 few TRBV7-2 TGTGCCAGCAGGGACAGGGGGCAGCTGGGGAACGGGCTGTTTTTT CASRDRGQLGNGLFF
TRBJ2-1 NA NA TRBV19 TGTGCCAGTAGTATTTGGGACAATGAGCAGTTCTTC CASSIWDNEQFF
TRBJ1-1 NA few TRBV18 TGTGCCAGCTCAGCCGCTATTTTTCCAGGGGTAGCGAACACTGAAGCTTTCTTT CASSAAIFPGVANTEAFF
TRBJ1-2 NA few TRBV29-1 TGCAGCGTTGAAGGCGGAAGGGCTGGGGTCAACTATGGCTACACCTTC CSVEGGRAGVNYGYTF
TRBJ2-2 NA NA TRBV29-1 TGCAGCGTTGAAGGGGGGAGCCTAAGGACCGGGGAGCTGTTTTTT CSVEGGSLRTGELFF
TRBJ1-1 TRBD1 NA TRBV30 TGTGCCTGTGGACAGGGAGTGGGGAACACTGAAGCTTTCTTT CACGQGVGNTEAFF
TRBJ2-1 NA few TRBV5-1 TGCGCCAGCAGGGGAGACAATGAGCAGTTCTTC CASRGDNEQFF
TRBJ1-5 NA NA TRBV5-1 TGCGCCAGCAGCTTCGGGCAAAATCAGCCCCAGCATTTT CASSFGQNQPQHF
TRBJ2-3 NA few TRBV7-9 TGTGCCAGCAGCTTTCTAGCGCCTAGCACAGATACGCAGTATTTT CASSFLAPSTDTQYF
TRBJ2-3 TRBD2 NA TRBV7-2 TGTGCCAGCAGCTTAACTAGCGGGGGCACAGATACGCAGTATTTT CASSLTSGGTDTQYF
TRBJ2-5 NA NA TRBV6-5 TGTGCCAGCAAGGGGAACCTCCAAGAGACCCAGTACTTC CASKGNLQETQYF
TRBJ2-7 NA NA TRBV6-5 TGTGCCAGCAGTTACTACGAGCAGTACTTC CASSYYEQYF
TRBJ1-2 NA NA TRBV6-5 TGTGCCAGCAGTTACTCGCGGGCGGGCTATGGCTACACCTTC CASSYSRAGYGYTF
TRBJ2-1 TRBD2 NA TRBV7-2 TGTGCCAGCAGCTTAACTTCAGGAGCGGGAGGTATCCCCCTGACTGAGCAGTTCTTC CASSLTSGAGGIPLTEQFF
TRBJ2-2 NA NA TRBV30 TGTGCCTGGAAACCCCAGCACTCGCCGAACACCGGGGAGCTGTTTTTT CAWKPQHSPNTGELFF
TRBJ1-1 TRBD1 few TRBV7-2 TGTGCCAGCAGCGCCGGACAGGGGATGAACACTGAAGCTTTCTTT CASSAGQGMNTEAFF
TRBJ2-1 NA NA TRBV14 TGTGCCAGCAGCCAACAACAGGGCTACAATGAGCAGTTCTTC CASSQQQGYNEQFF
TRBJ2-1 TRBD2 NA TRBV9 TGTGCCAGCAGCGTAGTTAGCGGGAGCTTCTACAATGAGCAGTTCTTC CASSVVSGSFYNEQFF
TRBJ2-4 NA few TRBV29-1 TGCAGCGCAGGGGATGAAATTCAGTACTTC CSAGDEIQYF
TRBJ2-7 NA NA TRBV29-1 TGCAGCGCAACGGGGGGCTCCACCTACGAGCAGTACTTC CSATGGSTYEQYF
TRBJ1-5 TRBD1 once TRBV28 TGTGCCAGCAGTTCAGGACAGGGGCCTGCTAATCAGCCCCAGCATTTT CASSSGQGPANQPQHF
TRBJ2-1 TRBD2 NA TRBV7-9 TGTGCCAGCAGCTTAGCTAGCGGGAGGGTGCATGAGCAGTTCTTC CASSLASGRVHEQFF
TRBJ2-7 TRBD1 NA TRBV29-1 TGCAGCGTTGTCGAGACAGGGCCTGAGGAGTACTTC CSVVETGPEEYF
TRBJ1-2 TRBD1 few TRBV29-1 TGCAGCGTTGAGAAAAACAGGGGGACTAATGGCTACACCTTC CSVEKNRGTNGYTF
TRBJ1-5 NA few TRBV27 TGTGCCAGCAGTCCCGGGACATTTAGCAATCAGCCCCAGCATTTT CASSPGTFSNQPQHF
TRBJ2-7 NA few TRBV27 TGTGCCAGCAGTTTATCGGGATCCTACGAGCAGTACTTC CASSLSGSYEQYF
TRBJ2-7 NA NA TRBV27 TGTGCCAGCAGTCACCCGGGGCAGGAAGAGCAGTACTTC CASSHPGQEEQYF
TRBJ2-1 TRBD2 NA TRBV10-3 TGTGCCATCAGCGGAACTAGCGGGAGAGGAAATGAGCAGTTCTTC CAISGTSGRGNEQFF
TRBJ1-1 NA NA TRBV29-1 TGCAGCGTTGAAGACTTGGACCGCATGAACACTGAAGCTTTCTTT CSVEDLDRMNTEAFF
TRBJ2-1 NA NA TRBV11-2 TGTGCCAGCAGCTTAGCCAGGGGAAGTACAAGCTCCTACAATGAGCAGTTCTTC CASSLARGSTSSYNEQFF
TRBJ1-1 NA NA TRBV4-2 TGTGCCAGCAGCCAAGGGCTTTCGACGGGTGAAGCTTTCTTT CASSQGLSTGEAFF